This T cell receptor (beta chain) was sequenced in a study of blood T cell repertoires in COVID-19. In the study overall: Italy, Spain and the United States were the sources of the convalescent and acute COVID-19 samples. T cells, B-cell-depleted T cells, or PBMCs provided the cDNA or gDNA that served as material.

CDR3 length equals 14 residues. Per the germline V gene, CDR1 is SGDLS and CDR2 is YYNGEE. As processed by the authors: Nucleated cell number was recorded as an estimate derived from reference gene primer amplification. Some clones are missing from TCRdb's copy, which holds only in-frame ones; the method was immunoSEQ multiplex PCR. V, J and clone size are those of that table, while D and trimming were read from the DNA. The data show fewer than 95,000 clones, roughly 90% seen once. Turning to this clone: The junction and the germline gene differ at one end; a read error may be behind it.

The specimen was peripheral blood. This TCR came from a man between 45 and 60 years old with active or convalescent COVID-19. This chain joins TRBV9 and TRBJ1-1, with a tentative D call TRBD1 (5 bases). This CDR3 is CASVRDAGNAEAFF. The CDR3, as DNA: TGTGCCAGCGTACGCGACGCAGGGAACGCTGAAGCTTTCTTT.